This T cell receptor (beta chain) was identified during a study of beta chain features in type 1 diabetes. Notes on the study in general: Among all four CD4+ subsets, Type 1 diabetes patients had TCRB CDR3s that were moderately but significantly shorter. Cells with high TCR expression could be over-represented when cDNA is sequenced.

The CDR3 covers 13 residues. The germline V and J ends were trimmed by 0 bases and 10 bases, with 9 bases remaining between them. Germline CDR1 LGHNA, CDR2 YSLEER. Notes on this clone: Its antigen remains unknown.

Expressed TCRB transcripts were sequenced, since all the RNA that had been isolated was reverse transcribed. The protocol was immunoSEQ multiplex PCR, while the TCRdb copy is restricted to in-frame clones and leaves out a portion. The sample holds some 660,000 clones, over 12% seen once. The origin of this receptor is a man aged 18 to 35 with type 1 diabetes. The chain links TRBV4-3 to TRBJ1-4; maybe TRBD1 (5 bases). Sequencing used naive CD4+ T cells from blood. The CDR3 DNA reads as TGCGCCAGCAGCCAAGAGCCCGGGGGAAAACTGTTTTTT. Protein product: CASSQEPGGKLFF.